Following are 32 T cell receptor beta chains from one sample sequenced in a study of blood T cell repertoires in COVID-19. Repertoires were generated with immunoSEQ multiplex PCR, while TCRdb's copy carries only in-frame clones and drops some. In the table there are around 100,000 clones, 90% of which are singletons. Sequenced: peripheral blood. The receptor source for this set is a man aged 45-65 years with acute or convalescent COVID-19.

V usage is TRBV6-5 and J usage is TRBJ1-2; D unclear. The CDR3 spans 14 residues. Trimming took 8 bases from V and 0 from J, leaving 13 bases between them. Per germline, CDR1 MNHEY and CDR2 SVGAGI. CDR3 nucleotides: TGTGCCAGCTATCCGGGAACATCTAACTATGGCTACACCTTC. Its protein is CASYPGTSNYGYTF.

The chain uses TRBV19 and TRBJ2-1; D may be TRBD1 (5 bases). Trimming stripped 1 base from V and 6 bases from J, with 13 bases between. Germline V lookup: CDR1 LNHDA, CDR2 SQIVND (reference sequence). CDR3 length: 15 amino acids. CDR3 sequence reads: CASSIVPREVNEQFF. The CDR3 nucleotides read TGTGCCAGTAGTATAGTCCCCAGGGAAGTCAATGAGCAGTTCTTC.

J is TRBJ2-5 and V is TRBV18, with a tentative D call TRBD2 (6 bases). Trimming removed 1 base at V and 2 bases at J, with 11 bases between. Germline V CDR1 and CDR2: KGHSH, LQKENI. The CDR3 is 15 amino acids. The CDR3 DNA reads TGTGCCAGCTCACCACAGGGAGGTGGTCAAGAGACCCAGTACTTC. This codes for CASSPQGGGQETQYF.

V and J are TRBV5-4 and TRBJ2-5; maybe TRBD2 (6 bases). The V end was cut by 3 bases, the J end by 4 bases, with 13 bases between. CDR1 is SGHNT, CDR2 YYREEE, per germline (reference sequence). CDR3 length: 14 residues. The CDR3 sequence is CASSSPGRGETQYF. The CDR3, as DNA: TGTGCCAGCAGCTCCCCTGGGCGGGGAGAGACCCAGTACTTC.

V and J are TRBV5-1 and TRBJ2-5; tentative D call: TRBD1 (6 bases). The CDR3 length is 15 residues. V was clipped by 4 bases and J by 4 bases, with 17 bases between them. Germline-derived CDR1 and CDR2 are SGHRS and YFSETQ. For the CDR3, the DNA is TGCGCCAGCAGCGGCCAGGATCCAGGGGCAGAGACCCAGTACTTC. It codes for CASSGQDPGAETQYF.

The CDR3: CASEAGSSGANVLTF. The CDR3 DNA follows: TGCGCCAGCGAAGCGGGAAGCTCTGGGGCCAACGTCCTGACTTTC. The gene calls are TRBV5-1 and TRBJ2-6, with 7 nucleotides matching TRBD2. The CDR3 consists of 15 residues. CDR1 is SGHRS, CDR2 YFSETQ, per germline. V shed 7 bases and J 0 bases; nucleotides not matched to a gene: 4.

This chain links TRBV7-2 with TRBJ1-2; 9 positions match TRBD1. The germline gives CDR1 SGHTA, CDR2 FQGNSA. The CDR3 loop spans 17 amino acids. The V and J ends lost 5 bases and 7 bases, in that order; junction bases with no gene match: 17. CDR3 region: CASSPRGTGWVRSGYTF. CDR3 sequence (DNA): TGTGCCAGCAGCCCTAGAGGGACAGGGTGGGTTCGTAGTGGCTACACCTTC.

V usage is TRBV18 and J usage is TRBJ2-2; 9 positions agree with TRBD1. The CDR3 loop spans 16 amino acids. In germline, CDR1 is KGHSH, CDR2 LQKENI. The J segment lost 4 bases and the V segment lost 3 bases, leaving 6 bases of the junction unmatched. The CDR3 loop reads CASSPGTGLGTGELFF. The CDR3 nucleotides read TGTGCCAGCTCACCCGGGACAGGGCTGGGCACCGGGGAGCTGTTTTTT.

This clone has only one observation. CDR3 amino acids: CASSLVAGAYNEQFF. The CDR3 DNA reads as TGTGCCAGCAGCTTAGTTGCCGGGGCCTACAATGAGCAGTTCTTC. This chain joins TRBV11-2 and TRBJ2-1; a possible D gene is TRBD2 (5 bases). Germline V gives CDR1 SGHAT, CDR2 FQNNGV. V was cut by 1 base and J by 2 bases, with 9 bases left in between. This CDR3 region has 15 residues.

This clone was seen a handful of times. The genes are TRBV19 and TRBJ2-5; 12 bases fit TRBD2. The germline V gene has CDR1 LNHDA and CDR2 SQIVND (reference sequence). This CDR3 comprises 18 residues. V was pared by 1 base and J by 4 bases, with 10 bases of the junction left unmatched. CDR3 sequence: CASSIVSPSGRGAETQYF. CDR3 bases: TGTGCCAGTAGTATAGTTTCTCCTAGCGGGAGGGGAGCAGAGACCCAGTACTTC.

This clone rates as medium-sized. The chain carries TRBV30 and TRBJ2-1; D is unresolved. This CDR3 contains 13 residues. The ends were cut back, 0 bases at V and 6 bases at J, with 9 bases in the middle. Germline CDR1 reads GTSNPN; CDR2 reads SVGIG (reference sequence). CDR3 protein: CAWSVSVPNEQFF. The DNA of the CDR3 is TGTGCCTGGAGTGTATCCGTTCCCAATGAGCAGTTCTTC.

There are a few counts of this clone. The J gene is TRBJ2-2, the V gene TRBV5-1; TRBD2 matches 7 bases. Germline V gene sequence: CDR1 SGHRS, CDR2 YFSETQ. The CDR3 is 19 residues long. With 5 bases clipped from V and 5 bases from J, the junction kept 21 bases outside the gene matches. The CDR3 DNA reads TGCGCCAGCAGAGATCCCGGCGTGCGGGGGTTTTTACCGACCGGGGAGCTGTTTTTT. Encoded protein: CASRDPGVRGFLPTGELFF.

V gene TRBV18 combines with J gene TRBJ2-1; TRBD2 agrees at 9 bases. Per germline, CDR1 KGHSH and CDR2 LQKENI. With V trimmed by 2 bases and J by 7 bases, 9 bases remained unmatched. The CDR3 extends over 16 amino acids. The CDR3 here is CASSPGLAGTGNEQFF. Written as DNA, the CDR3 is TGTGCCAGCTCACCAGGGCTAGCGGGAACGGGAAATGAGCAGTTCTTC.

This chain connects TRBV3-1 (or the pseudogene TRBV3-2) to TRBJ2-5, with D maybe TRBD2 (6 bases). CDR1 is LGHDT, CDR2 YNNKEL, per germline (reference sequence). V lost 2 bases to trimming and J lost 5 bases, with 15 bases between them. The CDR3 totals 15 residues. The CDR3 is CASSQRGLLGETQYF. The CDR3 DNA follows: TGTGCCAGCAGCCAAAGGGGACTGCTCGGGGAGACCCAGTACTTC.

The genes are TRBV30 and TRBJ2-7, with 9 bases fitting TRBD1. This CDR3 spans 13 amino acids. The ends lost 3 bases at V and 2 bases at J; junction bases unmatched: 2. The V gene's germline CDR1 is GTSNPN and CDR2 SVGIG (reference sequence). The CDR3 loop reads CAWSGDRAYEQYF. CDR3 sequence (DNA): TGTGCCTGGAGCGGGGACAGGGCCTACGAGCAGTACTTC. Using reference TRBV30 and TRBJ2-7 for the parts outside the CDR3, the full variable domain is SQTIHQWPATLVQPVGSPLSLECTVEGTSNPNLYWYRQAAGRGLQLLFYSVGIGQISSEVPQNLSASRPQDRQFILSSKKLLLSDSGFYLCAWSGDRAYEQYFGPGTRLTVT.

V and J are TRBV7-9 and TRBJ2-3, with D perhaps TRBD2 (5 bases). The CDR3 loop spans 17 amino acids. The V gene lost 1 base and the J gene lost 0 bases, with 14 bases spanning the gap. Per germline, CDR1 SEHNR and CDR2 FQNEAQ (reference sequence). CDR3 residues: CASSLGASKTSTDTQYF. CDR3 bases: TGTGCCAGCAGCTTAGGGGCTAGCAAGACTAGCACAGATACGCAGTATTTT.

The chain carries TRBV7-2 and TRBJ2-1; 9 bases agree with TRBD2. This CDR3 comprises 16 residues. J gave up 9 bases and V 1 base, and 10 bases lay outside the gene matches. Germline assignment: CDR1 SGHTA and CDR2 FQGNSA. CDR3 sequence: CASSLGSLAGKSEQFF. The CDR3 coding sequence is TGTGCCAGCAGCTTAGGAAGCCTAGCGGGAAAGAGTGAGCAGTTCTTC.

Concerning this clone: In the same sample, other DNA sequences code for this CDR3. The CDR3 here is CASSPGLAGVNEQFF. In nucleotides, the CDR3 is TGTGCCAGCAGCCCGGGACTAGCGGGAGTCAATGAGCAGTTCTTC. This chain uses TRBV7-6 with TRBJ2-1; 14 nucleotides match TRBD2. Per germline, CDR1 SGHVS and CDR2 FNYEAQ. The CDR3 is 15 amino acids. Trimming at V came to 5 bases and at J to 6 bases, leaving 3 bases not matched to a gene.

This chain links TRBV9 with TRBJ1-1; 8 bases line up with TRBD1. CDR3 length equals 15 residues. With 2 bases clipped from V and 1 base from J, the junction kept 4 bases outside the gene matches. Germline lookup yields CDR1 SGDLS and CDR2 YYNGEE. CDR3 loop: CASSVRTGSNTEAFF. The CDR3 DNA reads TGTGCCAGCAGCGTTAGGACAGGGTCGAACACTGAAGCTTTCTTT.

This clone was seen just once. V is TRBV19 and J is TRBJ2-2, with a weak D call TRBD1 (6 bases). The CDR3 is 16 amino acids. Germline values: CDR1 LNHDA, CDR2 SQIVND (reference sequence). Trimming shortened V by 2 bases and J by 0 bases, and 10 bases separated the two germline ends. The CDR3 DNA reads TGTGCCAGTAGTATAATCGGGACATCGAACACCGGGGAGCTGTTTTTT. Translating it yields CASSIIGTSNTGELFF.

This chain joins TRBV7-6 and TRBJ2-3; TRBD1 aligns across 9 bases. This CDR3 spans 13 amino acids. The V segment lost 1 base and the J segment 11 bases; nucleotides outside the gene matches: 4. Germline CDR1 reads SGHVS; CDR2 reads FNYEAQ. The CDR3 spells CASSLEGQGKQYF. The CDR3 bases are TGTGCCAGCAGCTTAGAAGGACAGGGGAAGCAGTATTTT.

The rearrangement links TRBV5-6 to TRBJ2-7; TRBD1 agrees at 8 bases. Germline CDR1 is SGHDT and CDR2 is YYEEEE. The CDR3 runs to 16 residues. J gave up 6 bases and V 4 bases, and 15 bases lay outside the gene matches. CDR3 nucleotides: TGTGCCAGCAGCCTAGGTCAGGGGGCTAGGTTCGGCGAGCAGTACTTC. Translating gives CASSLGQGARFGEQYF.

The chain combines TRBV14 with TRBJ2-1; TRBD2 agrees at 9 bases. V lost 6 bases to trimming and J lost 4 bases; unmatched junction nucleotides: 7. Germline CDR1 SGHDN, CDR2 FVKESK. The CDR3 sequence is 15 residues long. CDR3 region: CASRRSGSGYNEQFF. CDR3 nucleotide sequence: TGTGCCAGCAGACGTAGCGGGAGTGGGTACAATGAGCAGTTCTTC.

V and J are TRBV29-1 and TRBJ2-2; 8 nucleotides agree with TRBD1. Germline V gene lookup returns CDR1 SQVTM and CDR2 ANQGSEA. CDR3 length equals 14 residues. Germline trimming cut 5 bases from V and 6 bases from J; bases unmatched to any gene: 8. DNA for the CDR3: TGCAGCGTTAAAGGACAGGGTGATCCCGGGGAGCTGTTTTTT. It yields the protein CSVKGQGDPGELFF.

This sequence joins TRBV19 and TRBJ1-6; 7 bases match TRBD1. Germline values: CDR1 LNHDA, CDR2 SQIVND (reference sequence). The CDR3 sequence is 14 residues long. V dropped 7 bases and J dropped 11; count of bases not matched to a gene: 11. CDR3: CASNPGQSYTPLHF. In nucleotides, the CDR3 is TGTGCCAGTAATCCGGGACAGAGTTATACACCCCTCCACTTT.

The chain combines TRBV24-1 with TRBJ2-1; 8 bases align to TRBD1. This CDR3 has 15 residues. CDR1 is KGHDR, CDR2 SFDVKD, per germline. The V gene end was trimmed by 4 bases and the J gene end by 8 bases; junction bases not matched to a gene: 9. The CDR3 here is CATSENQGAIDEQFF. DNA for the CDR3: TGTGCCACCAGTGAGAATCAGGGGGCCATCGATGAGCAGTTCTTC.

This clone was seen just once. The chain joins TRBV15 to TRBJ2-3; tentatively, D is TRBD1 (5 bases). Trimming left V 0 bases short and J 4 bases short, with 14 bases between. The CDR3 has 16 amino acids. Germline V gives CDR1 LNHNV, CDR2 YYDKDF (reference sequence). The DNA of the CDR3 is TGTGCCACCAGCAGAGATAGGCCCAAGGGGTCAGATACGCAGTATTTT. It codes for CATSRDRPKGSDTQYF.

The CDR3 nucleotides read TGTGCCACCAGTGATCGTTTTAGCTCCTACAATGAGCAGTTCTTC. Translating gives CATSDRFSSYNEQFF. V is TRBV24-1 and J is TRBJ2-1, with D uncertain. The germline V gene has CDR1 KGHDR and CDR2 SFDVKD. Trimming shortened V by 3 bases and J by 0 bases, and 8 bases separated the two germline ends. This CDR3 has 15 amino acids.

CDR3 loop: CATSGGDYNEQFF. The CDR3 DNA reads as TGTGCCACCAGTGGCGGGGACTACAATGAGCAGTTCTTC. The J gene is TRBJ2-1, the V gene TRBV24-1; maybe TRBD2 (6 bases). Deletions cut 5 bases from V and 3 bases from J, with 7 bases between. CDR3 length: 13 residues. Germline CDR1 and CDR2: KGHDR and SFDVKD.

The gene calls are TRBV6-5 and TRBJ1-3, with D uncertain. The CDR3 is 12 amino acids. The V and J ends lost 6 bases and 4 bases respectively, with 7 bases between them. Per germline, CDR1 MNHEY and CDR2 SVGAGI. The CDR3 is CASSTGGNTIYF. DNA of the CDR3: TGTGCCAGCAGCACCGGGGGAAACACCATATATTTT.

The chain is built from TRBV11-2 and TRBJ2-1; 7 nucleotides match TRBD1. V lost 4 bases to trimming and J lost 4 bases; unmatched junction nucleotides: 4. This CDR3 has 14 amino acids. From germline, CDR1 is SGHAT and CDR2 FQNNGV. This CDR3 reads CASSYIQGYNEQFF. The CDR3 region has the DNA TGTGCCAGCAGCTACATACAGGGGTACAATGAGCAGTTCTTC.

This rearrangement joins TRBV7-2 to TRBJ2-1; 11 bases agree with TRBD2. Losses at the gene ends were 6 bases for V and 6 bases for J; bases not matched to a gene: 10. The germline CDR1 and CDR2 sequences are SGHTA and FQGNSA. This CDR3 region has 16 residues. The CDR3 DNA follows: TGTGCCAGCAGTGTCATTCGTAGCGGGAGGGGCAATGAGCAGTTCTTC. Its protein product is CASSVIRSGRGNEQFF.